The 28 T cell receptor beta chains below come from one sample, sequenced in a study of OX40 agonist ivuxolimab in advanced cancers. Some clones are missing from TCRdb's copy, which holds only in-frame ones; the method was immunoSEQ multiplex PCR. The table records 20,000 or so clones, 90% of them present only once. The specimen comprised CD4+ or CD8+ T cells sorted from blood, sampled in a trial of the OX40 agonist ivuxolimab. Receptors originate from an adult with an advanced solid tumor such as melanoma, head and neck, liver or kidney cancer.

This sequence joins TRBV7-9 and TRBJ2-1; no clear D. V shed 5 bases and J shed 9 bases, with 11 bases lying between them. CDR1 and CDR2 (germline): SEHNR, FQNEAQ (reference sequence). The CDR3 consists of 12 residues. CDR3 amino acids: CASSHSSFEQFF. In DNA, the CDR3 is TGTGCCAGCAGCCATAGTTCCTTTGAGCAGTTCTTC. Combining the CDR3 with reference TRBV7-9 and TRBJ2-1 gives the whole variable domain DTGVSQNPRHKITKRGQNVTFRCDPISEHNRLYWYRQTLGQGPEFLTYFQNEAQLEKSRLLSDRFSAERPKGSFSTLEIQRTEQGDSAMYLCASSHSSFEQFFGPGTRLTVL.

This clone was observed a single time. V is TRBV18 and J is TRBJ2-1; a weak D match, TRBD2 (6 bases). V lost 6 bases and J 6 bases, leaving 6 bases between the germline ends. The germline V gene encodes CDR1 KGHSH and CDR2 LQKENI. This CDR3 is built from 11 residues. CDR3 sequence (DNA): TGTGCCAGCTCCGGGGGCAATGAGCAGTTCTTC. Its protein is CASSGGNEQFF.

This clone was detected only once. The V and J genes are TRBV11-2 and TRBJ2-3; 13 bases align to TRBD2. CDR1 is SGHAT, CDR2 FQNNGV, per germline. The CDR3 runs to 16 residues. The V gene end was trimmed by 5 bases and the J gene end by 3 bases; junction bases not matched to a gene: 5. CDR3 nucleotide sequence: TGTGCCAGCAGCCAAGGACTAGCGGGAGCAACAGATACGCAGTATTTT. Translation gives CASSQGLAGATDTQYF.

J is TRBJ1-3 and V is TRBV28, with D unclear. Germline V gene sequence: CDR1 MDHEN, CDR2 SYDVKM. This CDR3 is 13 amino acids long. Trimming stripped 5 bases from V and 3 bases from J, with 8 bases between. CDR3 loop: CASSGGLGNTIYF. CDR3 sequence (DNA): TGTGCCAGCAGTGGAGGGCTTGGAAACACCATATATTTT.

The DNA for the CDR3 is TGTGCCAGCAGCCACCCCAGGGGTAGTGCTTTCTTT. Amino acid sequence: CASSHPRGSAFF. The chain recombines TRBV14 with TRBJ1-1; TRBD1 is a possible D gene (6 bases). This CDR3 has 12 amino acids. The V and J ends lost 3 bases and 11 bases respectively, with 13 bases between them. Germline lookup yields CDR1 SGHDN and CDR2 FVKESK.

This CDR3 reads CASSDPGGTNEQFF. The CDR3 DNA sequence: TGTGCCAGCAGTGACCCCGGAGGCACTAATGAGCAGTTCTTC. V usage is TRBV2 and J usage is TRBJ2-1, with D perhaps matching TRBD2 (5 bases). This CDR3 comprises 14 residues. Germline CDR1 and CDR2: SNHLY and FYNNEI. V dropped 3 bases and J dropped 7 bases, with 13 bases sitting between them.

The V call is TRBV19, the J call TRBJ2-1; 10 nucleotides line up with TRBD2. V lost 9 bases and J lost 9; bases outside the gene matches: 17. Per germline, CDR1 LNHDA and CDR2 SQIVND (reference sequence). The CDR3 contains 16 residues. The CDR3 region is CASNYRTSGPLGEQFF. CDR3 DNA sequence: TGTGCCAGCAATTACCGGACTAGCGGACCTTTGGGTGAGCAGTTCTTC. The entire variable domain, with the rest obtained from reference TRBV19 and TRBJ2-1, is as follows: DGGITQSPKYLFRKEGQNVTLSCEQNLNHDAMYWYRQDPGQGLRLIYYSQIVNDFQKGDIAEGYSVSREKKESFPLTVTSAQKNPTAFYLCASNYRTSGPLGEQFFGPGTRLTVL.

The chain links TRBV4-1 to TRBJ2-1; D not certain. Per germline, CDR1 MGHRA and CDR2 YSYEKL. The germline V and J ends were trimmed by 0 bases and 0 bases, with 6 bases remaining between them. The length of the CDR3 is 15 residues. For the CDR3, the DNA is TGCGCCAGCAGCCAAGACAGGAGCTCCTACAATGAGCAGTTCTTC. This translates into CASSQDRSSYNEQFF.

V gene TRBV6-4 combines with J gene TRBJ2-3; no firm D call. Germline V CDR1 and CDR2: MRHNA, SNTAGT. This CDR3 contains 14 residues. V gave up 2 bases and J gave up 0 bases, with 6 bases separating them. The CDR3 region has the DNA TGTGCCAGCAGTGACCAAGGTAGCACAGATACGCAGTATTTT. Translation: CASSDQGSTDTQYF.

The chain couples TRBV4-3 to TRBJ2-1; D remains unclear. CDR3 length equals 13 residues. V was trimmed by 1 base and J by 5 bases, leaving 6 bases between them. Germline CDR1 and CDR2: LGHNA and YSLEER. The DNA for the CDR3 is TGCGCCAGCAGCCAAGTTAAAAACAATGAGCAGTTCTTC. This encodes CASSQVKNNEQFF.

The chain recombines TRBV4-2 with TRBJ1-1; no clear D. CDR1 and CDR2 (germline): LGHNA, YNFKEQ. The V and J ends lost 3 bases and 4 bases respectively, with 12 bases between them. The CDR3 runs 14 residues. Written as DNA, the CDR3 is TGTGCCAGCAGCCAGAATTTCGAGGGCACTGAAGCTTTCTTT. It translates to CASSQNFEGTEAFF.

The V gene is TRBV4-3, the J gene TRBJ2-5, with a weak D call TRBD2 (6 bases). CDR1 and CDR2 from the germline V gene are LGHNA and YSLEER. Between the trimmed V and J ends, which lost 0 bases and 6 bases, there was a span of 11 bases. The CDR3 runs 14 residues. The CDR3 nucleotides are TGCGCCAGCAGCCAAGAAGTGGCGGGGAAGACCCAGTACTTC. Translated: CASSQEVAGKTQYF.

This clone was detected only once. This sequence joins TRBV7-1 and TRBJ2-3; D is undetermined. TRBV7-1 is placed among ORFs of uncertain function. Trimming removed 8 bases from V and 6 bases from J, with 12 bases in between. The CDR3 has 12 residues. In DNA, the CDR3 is TGTGCCAGCGGCCTTTTGGATGATACGCAGTATTTT. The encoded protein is CASGLLDDTQYF.

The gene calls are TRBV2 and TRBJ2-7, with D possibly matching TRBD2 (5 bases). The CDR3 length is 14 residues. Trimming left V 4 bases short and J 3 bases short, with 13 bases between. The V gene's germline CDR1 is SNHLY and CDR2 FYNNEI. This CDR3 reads CASSGSGLIYEQYF. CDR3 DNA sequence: TGTGCCAGCAGTGGGAGCGGTCTGATCTACGAGCAGTACTTC.

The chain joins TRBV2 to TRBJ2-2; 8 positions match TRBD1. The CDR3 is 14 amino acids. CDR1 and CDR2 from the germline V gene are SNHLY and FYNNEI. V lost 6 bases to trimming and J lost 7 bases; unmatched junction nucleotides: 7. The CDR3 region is CASSRGPHGGELFF. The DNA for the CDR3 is TGTGCCAGCAGCAGGGGGCCTCATGGCGGGGAGCTGTTTTTT. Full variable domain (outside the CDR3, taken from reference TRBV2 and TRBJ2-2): EPEVTQTPSHQVTQMGQEVILRCVPISNHLYFYWYRQILGQKVEFLVSFYNNEISEKSEIFDDQFSVERPDGSNFTLKIRSTKLEDSAMYFCASSRGPHGGELFFGEGSRLTVL.

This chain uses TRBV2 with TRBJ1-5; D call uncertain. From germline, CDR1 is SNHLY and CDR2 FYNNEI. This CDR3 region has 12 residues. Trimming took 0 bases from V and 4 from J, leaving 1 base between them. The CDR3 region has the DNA TGTGCCAGCAGTGAAGCAAATCAGCCCCAGCATTTT. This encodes CASSEANQPQHF.

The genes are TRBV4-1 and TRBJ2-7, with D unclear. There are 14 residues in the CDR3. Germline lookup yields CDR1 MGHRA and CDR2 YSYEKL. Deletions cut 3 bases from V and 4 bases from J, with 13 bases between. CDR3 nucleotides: TGCGCCAGCAGCCACAAGGTTCGAGAGTACGAGCAGTACTTC. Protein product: CASSHKVREYEQYF.

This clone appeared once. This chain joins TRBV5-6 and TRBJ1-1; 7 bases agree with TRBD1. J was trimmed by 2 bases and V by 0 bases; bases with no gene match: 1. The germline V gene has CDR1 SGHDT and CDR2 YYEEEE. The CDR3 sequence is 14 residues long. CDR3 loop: CASSLDRGNTEAFF. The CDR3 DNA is TGTGCCAGCAGCTTGGACAGGGGTAACACTGAAGCTTTCTTT. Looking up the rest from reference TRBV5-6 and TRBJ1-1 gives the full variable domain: DAGVTQSPTHLIKTRGQQVTLRCSPKSGHDTVSWYQQALGQGPQFIFQYYEEEERQRGNFPDRFSGHQFPNYSSELNVNALLLGDSALYLCASSLDRGNTEAFFGQGTRLTVV.

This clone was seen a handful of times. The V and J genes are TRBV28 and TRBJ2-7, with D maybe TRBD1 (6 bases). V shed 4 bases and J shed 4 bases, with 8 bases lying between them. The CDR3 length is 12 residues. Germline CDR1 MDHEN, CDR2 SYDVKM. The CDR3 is CASSSGTYEQYF. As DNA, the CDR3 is TGTGCCAGCAGTTCCGGGACATACGAGCAGTACTTC.

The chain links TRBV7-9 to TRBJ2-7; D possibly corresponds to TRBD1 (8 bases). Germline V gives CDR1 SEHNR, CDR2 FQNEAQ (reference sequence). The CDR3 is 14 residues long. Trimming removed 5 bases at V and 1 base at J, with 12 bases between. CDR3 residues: CASSLQGGSYEQYF. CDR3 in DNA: TGTGCCAGCAGCCTACAGGGGGGGTCCTACGAGCAGTACTTC. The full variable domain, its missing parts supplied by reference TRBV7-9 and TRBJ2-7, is DTGVSQNPRHKITKRGQNVTFRCDPISEHNRLYWYRQTLGQGPEFLTYFQNEAQLEKSRLLSDRFSAERPKGSFSTLEIQRTEQGDSAMYLCASSLQGGSYEQYFGPGTRLTVT.

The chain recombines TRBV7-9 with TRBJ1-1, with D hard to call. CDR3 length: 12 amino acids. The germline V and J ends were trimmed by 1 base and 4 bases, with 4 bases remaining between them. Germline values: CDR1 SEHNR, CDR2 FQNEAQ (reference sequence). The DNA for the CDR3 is TGTGCCAGCAGCTTAGGGGTCACTGAAGCTTTCTTT. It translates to CASSLGVTEAFF.

The CDR3 protein is CASTLAGVGTGELFF. As DNA, the CDR3 is TGTGCCAGCACTCTAGCGGGAGTTGGTACCGGGGAGCTGTTTTTT. The chain uses TRBV9 and TRBJ2-2; 10 bases line up with TRBD2. The CDR3 is 15 amino acids. The junction had 7 bases not matched to a gene; V was cut back by 6 bases and J by 5 bases. Per the germline V gene, CDR1 is SGDLS and CDR2 is YYNGEE. Based on the CDR3 plus reference TRBV9 and TRBJ2-2, the full variable domain is DSGVTQTPKHLITATGQRVTLRCSPRSGDLSVYWYQQSLDQGLQFLIQYYNGEERAKGNILERFSAQQFPDLHSELNLSSLELGDSALYFCASTLAGVGTGELFFGEGSRLTVL.

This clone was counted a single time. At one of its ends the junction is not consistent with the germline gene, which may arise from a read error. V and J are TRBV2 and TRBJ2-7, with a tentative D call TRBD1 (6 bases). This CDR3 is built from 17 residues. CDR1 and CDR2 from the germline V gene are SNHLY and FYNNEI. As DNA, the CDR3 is TGTGCCAGCAGTGAATGGGCCGGAACAGGGATCTCCCACGAGCAGTACTTC. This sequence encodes CASSEWAGTGISHEQYF.

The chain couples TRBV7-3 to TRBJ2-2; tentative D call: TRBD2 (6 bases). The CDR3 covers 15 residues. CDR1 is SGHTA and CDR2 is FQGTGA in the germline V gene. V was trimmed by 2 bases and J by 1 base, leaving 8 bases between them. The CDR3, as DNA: TGTGCCAGCAGCTTAGCGCGGGGGAACACCGGGGAGCTGTTTTTT. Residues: CASSLARGNTGELFF. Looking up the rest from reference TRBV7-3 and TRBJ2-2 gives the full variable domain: GAGVSQTPSNKVTEKGKYVELRCDPISGHTALYWYRQSLGQGPEFLIYFQGTGAADDSGLPNDRFFAVRPEGSVSTLKIQRTERGDSAVYLCASSLARGNTGELFFGEGSRLTVL.

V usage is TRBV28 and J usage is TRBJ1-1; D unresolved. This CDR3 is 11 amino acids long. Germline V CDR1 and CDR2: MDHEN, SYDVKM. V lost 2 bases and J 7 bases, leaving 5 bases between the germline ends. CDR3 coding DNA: TGTGCCAGCAGTTTAGGGTTTGAAGCTTTCTTT. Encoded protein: CASSLGFEAFF. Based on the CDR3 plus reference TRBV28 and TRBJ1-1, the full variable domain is DVKVTQSSRYLVKRTGEKVFLECVQDMDHENMFWYRQDPGLGLRLIYFSYDVKMKEKGDIPEGYSVSREKKERFSLILESASTNQTSMYLCASSLGFEAFFGQGTRLTVV.

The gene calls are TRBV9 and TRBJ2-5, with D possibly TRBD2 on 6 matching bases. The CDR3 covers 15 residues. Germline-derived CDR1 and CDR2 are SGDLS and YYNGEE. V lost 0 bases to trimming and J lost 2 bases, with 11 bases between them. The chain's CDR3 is CASSVAWDLQETQYF. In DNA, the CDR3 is TGTGCCAGCAGCGTAGCTTGGGACTTACAAGAGACCCAGTACTTC.

CDR3: CASSLKWEVTYEQYF. The CDR3, as DNA: TGTGCCAGCAGCTTGAAGTGGGAGGTTACCTACGAGCAGTACTTC. The V and J genes are TRBV5-6 and TRBJ2-7; possibly TRBD2 for D (6 bases). Germline CDR1 SGHDT, CDR2 YYEEEE. Deletions cut 1 base from V and 2 bases from J, with 13 bases between. CDR3 length equals 15 residues.

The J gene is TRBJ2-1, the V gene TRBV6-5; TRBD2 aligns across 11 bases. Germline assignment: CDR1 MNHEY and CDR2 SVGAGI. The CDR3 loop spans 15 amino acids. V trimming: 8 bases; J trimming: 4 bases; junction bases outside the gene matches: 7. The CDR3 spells CASSPGTSGYNEQFF. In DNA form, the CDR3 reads TGTGCCAGCTCCCCAGGGACTAGCGGTTACAATGAGCAGTTCTTC.